This T cell receptor (beta chain) was profiled in a study of shared clonotypes between healthy human individuals (dated by TCRdb to 2019 to 2021). General notes on the study: The cohort comprised a couple of women and a few men aged 18 to 49 years. For each donor, three plates each were used for CD4 naive and CD4 memory, two plates were used for CD8 naive, and one plate was used for CD8 memory. Blood TCR repertoires of five healthy adults were deeply sequenced to estimate repertoire size and the extent of clonotype sharing between individuals. To increase sequencing depth and limit assay-specific biases, different laboratories used diverse techniques to prepare libraries and sequence TCR repertoires. Each donor's leukapheresis produced roughly between roughly 0.85 and 10 billion PBMCs. Broad study findings and their caveats: Rarefaction of sorted-subset datasets indicated incomplete sequencing despite the large sequencing depth. Naive subsets generally had larger estimated clonotype richness than memory subsets did. Sampling was restricted to blood, and TCR repertoires in tissues likely differ from the TCR repertoires found in blood. Pairwise subsampling indicated that sequencing depth was expected to affect the degree of clonotype sharing among donors. Clonotypes shared by all four sorted-subset donors showed higher generation probabilities than non-shared clonotypes. The small number of donors limited the genetic and exposure-history diversity represented. Sharing across four donors was observed for around 5% of naive CD4, less than 4% of naive CD8, 2% to 2.5% of memory CD4, and over 0.3% of memory CD8 clonotypes.

Donors were healthy HIV-negative adults with no recently reported acute infections or vaccinations. Every donor was a Caucasian adult living in Nashville, Tennessee, USA. Magnetic negative selection was used to enrich CD4+ T cells, after which naive cells were positively selected on CD45RA and the negative fraction became the memory subset. Blood was obtained by leukapheresis, after which PBMCs were separated by Ficoll-Histopaque density gradient centrifugation and cryopreserved in liquid nitrogen vapor phase. Analytical flow cytometry was used to check the purity and quantity of each magnetically sorted T cell population. Each sorted fraction had its genomic DNA isolated and then quantified by UV absorbance on a Nanodrop 2000c. This clone was counted only a few times. Which antigen it targets is not known. No much larger clonotype is one base removed from it; base qualities were not supplied. Using the deep immunoSEQ assay, TCR CDR3 regions were amplified from genomic DNA by multiplex PCR. Extracted genomic DNA from each cell subset was distributed evenly across all wells of several immunoSEQ 96-well plates, and each plate was treated as a replicate. For sorted subsets, each replicate PCR was loaded with roughly 0.2 ug genomic DNA, equivalent to 32,000 or so T cell genomes. Purified libraries were quantified with a Qubit 3.0 fluorometer, sized on a Bioanalyzer 2100, and re-quantified with the KAPA Library Quantification kit. Each immunoSEQ 96-well plate was sequenced on its own single-read 150-cycle Illumina NextSeq 550 flow cell. On the authors' methods: The immunoSEQ output contained only junctional sequences without quality scores, so filtering could not match that applied to full-length reads. Sequences were annotated with PyIR, a Python wrapper for IgBLAST v1.9, and V/J genes and CDR3 were assigned using IMGT germline references. Reads with weak V/J assignments (E-value above 1e-6), missing CDR3, stop codons, out-of-frame junctions, or ambiguous translated residues were removed. V3J clonotypes were defined as sequences sharing an identical inferred V gene, J gene, and CDR3 amino acid sequence. Percentage overlap between repertoires was calculated by dividing the number of shared unique clonotypes by the size of the smaller repertoire. Repertoire richness was assessed with RTK rarefaction, the Chao1 estimator, and Recon v2.1 estimates of unobserved clonotypes. For all TCRbeta clonotypes obtained by the gDNA method from a few donors, generation probabilities were computed with OLGA. Held by TCRdb, this immuneACCESS table contains in-frame sequences only and omits some clones. Under half of the omission traces to an unresolved V gene where checked; the cause of the rest is unknown. The DNA was the basis for D and trimming; V, J and clone size are from that table. Across this sample there are about 1 million clones, with about 74% seen only once. The ten largest make up 1.5% of the sample.

The CDR3 starts with the cysteine, ends with the phenylalanine, and has 14 residues. Only the CDR3 part of the read is kept: 42 bases, read in frame from the first base. Germline trimming amounts to 5 bases on V and 4 bases on J, with 5 as the count of junction bases outside the gene matches. Sequences MNHEY (CDR1) and SMNVEV (CDR2) are obtained from the germline V gene (reference sequence). The rearranged chain carries TRBV27 and TRBJ1-2, with 9 bases in between that match TRBD1. The sample comprised memory CD4+ T cells sorted from blood. According to the study, the label for this sample's cell subset or site signals: CD45RA-negative fraction. This clonotype was sampled from a man aged 18 to 35 in good health. The CDR3 is CASSPAGQGYGYTF. The DNA reads TGTGCCAGCAGTCCCGCGGGACAGGGCTATGGCTACACCTTC.